The source of this T cell receptor (beta chain) is a study of human T cells and chemical hapten exposure. Study-wide results and limits: The formation of large CDR3 similarity clusters by expanded TCRs significantly exceeded that of controls.

Each CDR3 protein is one row after TCRdb ran MiXCR on the RACE reads. The sample yields under 90,000 distinct CDR3 sequences, around 8.8% seen once. Germline V gives CDR1 SGHAT, CDR2 FQNNGV. The CDR3 is 12 amino acids. Between the trimmed V and J ends, which lost 3 bases and 7 bases, there was a span of 9 bases. Worth noting for this clonotype: The antigen remains undetermined.

Sample time point: patch test 2, 6 weeks after DPC sensitization. Indicated treatment: therapeutic diphenylcyclopropenone sensitization with weekly scalp DPC. Sequencing started from total RNA isolated from unfractionated whole blood. The receptor was derived from a woman in her fifties or sixties with alopecia areata. Some clones in this sample may be carry-over from other donors' samples. The sample was whole blood, taken in connection with sensitization to the hapten diphenylcyclopropenone (DPC). The chain has TRBV11-2 and TRBJ1-1; possible D gene TRBD1, 5 bases. This chain's CDR3 is CASSLMGDEAFF. Here the CDR3 DNA reads TGTGCCAGCAGCTTGATGGGGGATGAAGCTTTCTTT.